A single sample is the source of the 9 T cell receptor beta chains below, sequenced in a study of T cell clonotyping in hematopoietic cell transplantation. Measured with immunoSEQ multiplex PCR; TCRdb has only the in-frame clones, and not every one. Of roughly 27,000 clones listed, 84% are singletons. Sample time point: recipient sample about 28 days before transplant, after cytoreduction. The sequenced sample was peripheral blood mononuclear cells, obtained before stem cell transplant. The receptors derive from a woman between 55 and 75 years old with acute myeloid leukemia. Some clones in this sample may be carry-over from other donors' samples.

This clone was counted a single time. The chain couples TRBV29-1 to TRBJ2-3; possible D gene TRBD2, 6 bases. V shed 4 bases and J shed 5 bases, with 10 bases lying between them. CDR3 size: 12 residues. Looked up from germline, CDR1 is SQVTM and CDR2 is ANQGSEA. Here the CDR3 reads CSVVGAGDTQYF. CDR3 bases: TGCAGCGTTGTGGGAGCGGGAGATACGCAGTATTTT.

The V and J genes are TRBV28 and TRBJ2-7, with D possibly called TRBD1 or TRBD2 (5 bases each). The V gene's germline CDR1 is MDHEN and CDR2 SYDVKM. This CDR3 is 18 amino acids long. V was trimmed by 5 bases and J by 0 bases, leaving 23 bases between them. The CDR3 DNA sequence: TGTGCCAGCAGTCCCCTACCCGGGAATGGGGACCCCTCCTACGAGCAGTACTTC. It is translated as CASSPLPGNGDPSYEQYF.

The rearrangement joins TRBV9 to TRBJ1-1; D is uncertain. The V end lost 4 bases, the J end lost 1 base, and 17 bases lay between the germline ends. Germline assignment: CDR1 SGDLS and CDR2 YYNGEE. The CDR3 consists of 16 residues. The CDR3 sequence: CASSPSAERENTEAFF. In DNA, the CDR3 is TGTGCCAGCAGCCCCTCGGCAGAACGAGAGAACACTGAAGCTTTCTTT. The variable domain in full, with the rest retrieved from reference TRBV9 and TRBJ1-1, is DSGVTQTPKHLITATGQRVTLRCSPRSGDLSVYWYQQSLDQGLQFLIQYYNGEERAKGNILERFSAQQFPDLHSELNLSSLELGDSALYFCASSPSAERENTEAFFGQGTRLTVV.

This chain uses TRBV9 with TRBJ2-7; TRBD2 is a possible D gene (5 bases). Trimming stripped 4 bases from V and 0 bases from J, with 11 bases between. The V gene's germline CDR1 is SGDLS and CDR2 YYNGEE. CDR3 length equals 14 residues. The CDR3 DNA reads as TGTGCCAGCAGCACCGCTAGCTTCTCCTACGAGCAGTACTTC. Translation: CASSTASFSYEQYF.

This chain links TRBV7-3 with TRBJ2-1, with D uncertain. V lost 3 bases and J 3 bases, leaving 9 bases between the germline ends. Germline assignment: CDR1 SGHTA and CDR2 FQGTGA. The CDR3 extends over 14 amino acids. DNA for the CDR3: TGTGCCAGCAGCTTGGGCGCCTACTACAATGAGCAGTTCTTC. Amino acid sequence: CASSLGAYYNEQFF.

The chain combines TRBV19 with TRBJ1-1, with D possibly TRBD1 on 6 matching bases. The length of the CDR3 is 15 residues. Trimming took 5 bases from V and 0 from J, leaving 13 bases between them. CDR1 and CDR2 (germline): LNHDA, SQIVND (reference sequence). The DNA for the CDR3 is TGTGCCAGTAGTTCTCGGACAGCTATGAACACTGAAGCTTTCTTT. Residues: CASSSRTAMNTEAFF. Variable domain in full (rest from reference TRBV19 and TRBJ1-1): DGGITQSPKYLFRKEGQNVTLSCEQNLNHDAMYWYRQDPGQGLRLIYYSQIVNDFQKGDIAEGYSVSREKKESFPLTVTSAQKNPTAFYLCASSSRTAMNTEAFFGQGTRLTVV.

The V and J genes are TRBV28 and TRBJ2-3; 7 bases are shared with TRBD1. CDR3 size: 15 residues. Germline CDR1 and CDR2: MDHEN and SYDVKM. Trimming removed 5 bases from V and 7 bases from J; junction bases left unmatched: 12. CDR3 residues: CASSQPGQTSNTQYF. CDR3 sequence (DNA): TGTGCCAGCAGTCAACCGGGACAGACAAGTAATACGCAGTATTTT.

As DNA, the CDR3 is TGCGCCAGCAGCCAAGATTGGAGCGAAGAGACCCAGTACTTC. It specifies CASSQDWSEETQYF. This chain uses TRBV4-3 with TRBJ2-5; D is uncertain. The V gene's germline CDR1 is LGHNA and CDR2 YSLEER. There are 14 residues in the CDR3. Deletions cut 0 bases from V and 3 bases from J, with 8 bases between.

This clone has more than one count but fewer than ten. This chain connects TRBV23-1 to TRBJ1-1; D possibly corresponds to TRBD1 (5 bases). TRBV23-1 is recorded as an ORF, its role being uncertain. The CDR3 is made up of 14 amino acids. The V end was cut by 11 bases, the J end by 1 base, with 17 bases between. CDR3 DNA: TGCGCCCCCCGCAAATGGGGCCCGAACACTGAAGCTTTCTTT. Translation: CAPRKWGPNTEAFF.